The rows below give T cell receptor beta chains drawn from one sample of a study of blood T cell repertoires in COVID-19. Assay: immunoSEQ multiplex PCR; the TCRdb copy retains only in-frame clones and omits some. The table includes roughly 400,000 clones, 85% to 90% detected once. The sample was PBMCs or T cells enriched from blood (not recorded which). These receptor sequences come from a young man who had recovered from COVID-19. CDR3s include the opening cysteine and the closing phenylalanine or tryptophan. Each record gives: V gene, clone size, D gene, J gene, CDR3 DNA, CDR3 protein. The D gene is left open where the match is weak. Rows may omit the clone size; those that give it use once, few, many or a size class.

v_call: TRBV5-1
clone_size: .
d_call: .
j_call: TRBJ2-1
cdr3_nt: TGCGCCAGCAGCTTGAGAAGCACGTCCTACAATGAGCAGTTCTTC
cdr3_aa: CASSLRSTSYNEQFF

v_call: TRBV5-1
clone_size: .
d_call: .
j_call: TRBJ2-7
cdr3_nt: TGCGCCAGCAGCCCGGAAGGGGCGGGAAGCTACGAGCAGTACTTC
cdr3_aa: CASSPEGAGSYEQYF

v_call: TRBV7-9
clone_size: .
d_call: .
j_call: TRBJ2-1
cdr3_nt: TGTGCCAGCAGCTCCCCCCGGGGCTACAATGAGCAGTTCTTC
cdr3_aa: CASSSPRGYNEQFF

v_call: TRBV3-1/TRBV3-2
clone_size: .
d_call: TRBD2
j_call: TRBJ2-1
cdr3_nt: TGTGCCAGCAGCCAAGATCTAGCGGGAGCGAGTGAGCAGTTCTTC
cdr3_aa: CASSQDLAGASEQFF

v_call: TRBV27
clone_size: .
d_call: TRBD2
j_call: TRBJ2-5
cdr3_nt: TGTGCCAGCAGGTTGTCTAGCGGGATGGGAGAGACCCAGTACTTC
cdr3_aa: CASRLSSGMGETQYF

v_call: TRBV6-5
clone_size: .
d_call: .
j_call: TRBJ1-2
cdr3_nt: TGTGCCAGCAGTTACTCGACTCCTGACTATGGCTACACCTTC
cdr3_aa: CASSYSTPDYGYTF

v_call: TRBV28
clone_size: .
d_call: TRBD1
j_call: TRBJ2-7
cdr3_nt: TGTGCCAGCACCACAACCGGGACAGGGTCCCACGAGCAGTACTTC
cdr3_aa: CASTTTGTGSHEQYF

v_call: TRBV28
clone_size: once
d_call: .
j_call: TRBJ1-5
cdr3_nt: TGTGCCAGCAGTATCCTCAGTGGCAATCAGCCCCAGCATTTT
cdr3_aa: CASSILSGNQPQHF

v_call: TRBV15
clone_size: .
d_call: TRBD1
j_call: TRBJ1-3
cdr3_nt: TGTGCCACCAGTCTACAGGGGGGAAACACCATATATTTT
cdr3_aa: CATSLQGGNTIYF

v_call: TRBV12-5
clone_size: .
d_call: .
j_call: TRBJ2-7
cdr3_nt: TGTGCTAGTGGTCCGGGATCCACCTACGAGCAGTACTTC
cdr3_aa: CASGPGSTYEQYF

v_call: TRBV4-1
clone_size: .
d_call: TRBD1
j_call: TRBJ2-7
cdr3_nt: TGCGCCAGCAGCCAAGATTCGGGACAGGGTGTCGAGCAGTACTTC
cdr3_aa: CASSQDSGQGVEQYF